This T cell receptor (beta chain) was recorded in a study of T cell changes during pregnancy in multiple sclerosis. CDR3 length: 17 residues. The germline V gene encodes CDR1 SGHTA and CDR2 FQGTGA. The trim removed 0 bases at V and 4 bases at J, leaving 4 bases unmatched. Assay: immunoSEQ multiplex PCR; the TCRdb copy retains only in-frame clones and omits some. The table lists tens of thousands of clones, around 89% of them singletons. This clonotype was obtained from a female donor in good health, enrolled as a control in a pregnancy study. V is TRBV7-3 and J is TRBJ2-2; 11 bases line up with TRBD2. The sample here was CD4+ T cells from peripheral blood mononuclear cells, taken in the first trimester of pregnancy. The chain's CDR3 is CASSLTGLAASTGELFF. As DNA, the CDR3 is TGTGCCAGCAGCTTAACGGGACTAGCGGCCAGCACCGGGGAGCTGTTTTTT.